The next 21 T cell receptor beta chains were all read from a single sample in a study of T cells after yellow fever vaccination. Via MiXCR, TCRdb re-called the 5' RACE reads, giving one row per CDR3 protein. The table records roughly 310,000 distinct CDR3 sequences, 3% to 4.5% of them present only once. Sequencing was performed on PBMCs, taken on the day of the yellow fever booster vaccination. The receptors were gathered from a man between 18 and 29 years old who received the YFV17D yellow fever vaccine.

V and J are TRBV5-4 and TRBJ2-1; D is uncertain. The V end lost 0 bases, the J end lost 12 bases, and 19 bases lay between the germline ends. The germline V gene has CDR1 SGHNT and CDR2 YYREEE (reference sequence). This CDR3 is built from 15 residues. CDR3 sequence reads: CASSLGQSDLGWQFF. As DNA, the CDR3 is TGTGCCAGCAGCTTGGGTCAGAGTGACTTGGGGTGGCAGTTCTTC.

In this sample, this clonotype turned up many times. The chain couples TRBV3-1 to TRBJ2-5; the match to TRBD2 covers 15 bases. V lost 1 base and J lost 5; bases outside the gene matches: 5. CDR3 length: 17 amino acids. From germline, CDR1 is LGHDT and CDR2 YNNKEL (reference sequence). The CDR3 coding sequence is TGTGCCAGCAGCCAAGGCGGGACTAGCGGGGGGTTGGAGACCCAGTACTTC. This gives the protein CASSQGGTSGGLETQYF.

This clonotype was observed a few times. The gene calls are TRBV12-3 or TRBV12-4 and TRBJ1-1, with D possibly TRBD1 on 6 matching bases. The ends were cut back, 6 bases at V and 13 bases at J, with 15 bases in the middle. The CDR3 covers 11 residues. The CDR3 DNA follows: TGTGCCAGCAGCCCCGGGGGGGCGGTTTTCTTT. This gives the protein CASSPGGAVFF.

In its sample, this clonotype was seen a few times. The rearrangement links TRBV18 to TRBJ2-3; no clear D. Germline loops: CDR1 KGHSH, CDR2 LQKENI. Trimming stripped 1 base from V and 4 bases from J, with 6 bases between. This CDR3 region has 13 residues. The CDR3 DNA reads as TGTGCCAGCTCACCACAGACGGCAGATACGCAGTATTTT. Translation: CASSPQTADTQYF.

As DNA, the CDR3 is TGTGCCAGCAGTGTGGATAGGGCGAACACCGGGGAGCTGTTTTTT. The encoded protein is CASSVDRANTGELFF. V is TRBV2 and J is TRBJ2-2; no clear D gene. The CDR3 extends over 15 amino acids. Germline V gives CDR1 SNHLY, CDR2 FYNNEI. Trimming took 4 bases from V and 0 from J, leaving 9 bases between them.

This clonotype was counted many times. The rearrangement links TRBV6-6 to TRBJ1-2; D gene uncertain. From germline, CDR1 is MNHNY and CDR2 SVGAGI (reference sequence). V lost 5 bases and J 3 bases, leaving 13 bases between the germline ends. CDR3 length: 14 residues. For the CDR3, the DNA is TGTGCCAGCAGTGAGCCCGGTGGATACTATGGCTACACCTTC. Translated: CASSEPGGYYGYTF.

In this sample, this clonotype turned up many times. This chain joins TRBV18 and TRBJ2-7; no definite D call. The CDR3 extends over 15 amino acids. The germline gives CDR1 KGHSH, CDR2 LQKENI. V gave up 2 bases and J gave up 2 bases, with 13 bases separating them. The CDR3 DNA is TGTGCCAGCTCACCAGCAGGCGGCGGCCCCTACGAGCAGTACGTC. Its translation: CASSPAGGGPYEQYV.

This clonotype came up many times. The chain couples TRBV5-1 to TRBJ2-3, with unresolved D. Germline V gene sequence: CDR1 SGHRS, CDR2 YFSETQ. This CDR3 spans 14 amino acids. Trimming left V 2 bases short and J 6 bases short, with 13 bases between. CDR3 nucleotides: TGCGCCAGCAGCTTCACTATCCCCCCCGATACGCAGTATTTT. Translated, it gives CASSFTIPPDTQYF. Full variable domain (remainder filled in from reference TRBV5-1 and TRBJ2-3): KAGVTQTPRYLIKTRGQQVTLSCSPISGHRSVSWYQQTPGQGLQFLFEYFSETQRNKGNFPGRFSGRQFSNSRSEMNVSTLELGDSALYLCASSFTIPPDTQYFGPGTRLTVL.

V and J are TRBV14 and TRBJ2-5, with D perhaps being TRBD1 or TRBD2 (6 bases each). Trimming removed 4 bases at V and 1 base at J, with 19 bases between. From germline, CDR1 is SGHDN and CDR2 FVKESK. This CDR3 contains 17 residues. The CDR3 region is CASSRHFWRGVQETQYF. In nucleotides, the CDR3 is TGTGCCAGCAGCCGACACTTCTGGAGGGGGGTCCAAGAGACCCAGTACTTC.

This clonotype has only a few counts. The V gene is TRBV5-1, the J gene TRBJ2-5; D may match TRBD1 or TRBD2 (6 bases each). Germline lookup yields CDR1 SGHRS and CDR2 YFSETQ. The CDR3 length is 15 residues. V gave up 3 bases and J gave up 5 bases, with 17 bases separating them. The CDR3 region has the DNA TGCGCCAGCAGCTCGGGGACCCAGGGGAGGGAGACCCAGTACTTC. Protein sequence: CASSSGTQGRETQYF. Using reference TRBV5-1 and TRBJ2-5 for the parts outside the CDR3, the full variable domain is KAGVTQTPRYLIKTRGQQVTLSCSPISGHRSVSWYQQTPGQGLQFLFEYFSETQRNKGNFPGRFSGRQFSNSRSEMNVSTLELGDSALYLCASSSGTQGRETQYFGPGTRLLVL.

The rearrangement links TRBV12-3 or TRBV12-4 to TRBJ2-3; D possibly corresponds to TRBD1 (5 bases). The CDR3 runs to 13 residues. V lost 6 bases to trimming and J lost 4 bases, with 11 bases between them. The CDR3 spells CASSAGIPDTQYF. In DNA form, the CDR3 reads TGTGCCAGCAGCGCAGGGATCCCAGATACGCAGTATTTT.

At least ten counts were recorded for this clonotype. The chain links TRBV2 to TRBJ1-1; D is ambiguous. Germline V lookup: CDR1 SNHLY, CDR2 FYNNEI. Trimming cost V 7 bases and J 0 bases, with 9 bases left between them. This CDR3 has 13 amino acids. The CDR3 DNA reads as TGTGCCAGCAAACAGACGGTGAACACTGAAGCTTTCTTT. As protein: CASKQTVNTEAFF.

This clonotype was observed many times. V is TRBV7-9 and J is TRBJ1-3; D is uncertain. The CDR3 is 20 residues long. CDR1 is SEHNR, CDR2 FQNEAQ, per germline (reference sequence). V lost 5 bases, J lost 0 bases, and 26 bases lay in between. CDR3 in DNA: TGTGCCAGCAGCCCGCCGCCCGTTATCTCAGACCGACACTCTGGAAACACCATATATTTT. Amino acid sequence: CASSPPPVISDRHSGNTIYF.

This chain connects TRBV6-5 to TRBJ2-5; the D gene is possibly TRBD1 (7 bases). Germline lookup yields CDR1 MNHEY and CDR2 SVGAGI. This CDR3 region has 14 residues. V gave up 5 bases and J gave up 5 bases, with 15 bases separating them. In DNA form, the CDR3 reads TGTGCCAGCAGTAGACAGGGTCGGGGGGAGACCCAGTACTTC. As protein: CASSRQGRGETQYF.

The rearrangement joins TRBV24-1 to TRBJ2-5; D is possibly TRBD2 (6 bases). Trimming took 7 bases from V and 3 from J, leaving 11 bases between them. Germline V gives CDR1 KGHDR, CDR2 SFDVKD. This CDR3 is 13 amino acids long. DNA for the CDR3: TGTGCCACCAGAGGGACTGCTGAAGAGACCCAGTACTTC. Protein sequence: CATRGTAEETQYF.

This clonotype was recorded at least ten times. The chain links TRBV4-1 to TRBJ1-1; D may be TRBD1 (6 bases). CDR1 and CDR2 (germline): MGHRA, YSYEKL. The CDR3 extends over 14 amino acids. Trimming shortened V by 1 base and J by 8 bases, and 14 bases separated the two germline ends. The CDR3 region is CASSQASSGTEAFF. CDR3 DNA: TGCGCCAGCAGCCAAGCGAGTTCCGGGACAGAAGCTTTCTTT.

Ten or more counts support this clonotype. The chain joins TRBV20-1 to TRBJ1-2; possible D gene TRBD1, 5 bases. In germline, CDR1 is DFQATT, CDR2 SNEGSKA (reference sequence). CDR3 length: 14 residues. The CDR3 sequence is CSATVGEANYGYTF. In DNA form, the CDR3 reads TGCAGCGCAACTGTGGGGGAAGCTAACTATGGCTACACCTTC.

The chain joins TRBV7-2 to TRBJ1-5; 8 positions match TRBD1. This CDR3 is built from 16 residues. With 4 bases clipped from V and 2 bases from J, the junction kept 7 bases outside the gene matches. Germline CDR1 and CDR2: SGHTA and FQGNSA. The CDR3 protein is CASSSRTGRGNQPQHF. As DNA, the CDR3 is TGTGCCAGCAGCTCGAGGACAGGGAGGGGCAATCAGCCCCAGCATTTT.

This clonotype showed up many times. V and J are TRBV5-1 and TRBJ2-1; the D is unclear. Trimming stripped 1 base from V and 4 bases from J, with 9 bases between. Per germline, CDR1 SGHRS and CDR2 YFSETQ. The CDR3 totals 14 residues. CDR3 protein: CASSLSGQYNEQFF. Here the CDR3 DNA reads TGCGCCAGCAGCTTGTCGGGCCAATACAATGAGCAGTTCTTC.

V usage is TRBV7-2 and J usage is TRBJ1-3, with 9 bases lining up with TRBD1. CDR3 length: 15 amino acids. The V segment lost 7 bases and the J segment 4 bases; nucleotides outside the gene matches: 8. The germline V gene has CDR1 SGHTA and CDR2 FQGNSA. The CDR3 nucleotides are TGTGCCAGCACTCTCGGGACAGGGAGAGGAAACACCATATATTTT. As protein: CASTLGTGRGNTIYF.

This clonotype was observed at least ten times. The rearrangement uses TRBV29-1 and TRBJ2-3, with D possibly matching TRBD2 (6 bases). The CDR3 totals 16 residues. V was cut by 0 bases and J by 4 bases, with 17 bases left in between. Germline V CDR1 and CDR2: SQVTM, ANQGSEA. CDR3 sequence (DNA): TGCAGCGTTGAAGATCTTCTGGATAGCGGCGCAGATACGCAGTATTTT. Translating gives CSVEDLLDSGADTQYF.